These 19 T cell receptor beta chains were all obtained from the same sample, sequenced in a study of response to subunit inactivated influenza vaccine. Each CDR3 protein is one row after TCRdb ran MiXCR on the RT-PCR reads. Of roughly 180,000 distinct CDR3 sequences in the sample, about a tenth are singletons; the top ten hold about a tenth. The source material was non-naive T cells sorted from PBMCs, sampled on the day of vaccination. The receptor source for this set is a man over 45 who received an inactivated influenza vaccine.

V gene TRBV11-1 combines with J gene TRBJ2-7; 7 positions agree with TRBD1. Looked up from germline, CDR1 is SGHAT and CDR2 is FQDESV (reference sequence). This CDR3 is built from 13 residues. J was trimmed by 2 bases and V by 5 bases; bases with no gene match: 3. The DNA of the CDR3 is TGTGCCAGCAGCCGCACAGGGGCCTACGAGCAGTACTTC. This sequence encodes CASSRTGAYEQYF.

This clonotype has a count of ten or more. This rearrangement joins TRBV11-2 to TRBJ2-2; D possibly uses TRBD1 or TRBD2 (5 bases each). The germline gives CDR1 SGHAT, CDR2 FQNNGV. With 5 bases removed from V and 6 bases from J, the gap between germline ends came to 10 bases. The CDR3 is 13 amino acids. The CDR3 DNA is TGTGCCAGCAGCGAGGTGGGGGCCGGGGAGCTGTTTTTT. It yields the protein CASSEVGAGELFF.

The sample holds many counts of this clonotype. The V gene is TRBV20-1, the J gene TRBJ2-1; D possibly corresponds to TRBD2 (5 bases). V lost 0 bases to trimming and J lost 1 base, with 13 bases between them. The CDR3 runs 16 residues. In germline, CDR1 is DFQATT, CDR2 SNEGSKA (reference sequence). CDR3: CSARDQASPSYNEQFF. Written as DNA, the CDR3 is TGCAGTGCTAGAGATCAGGCTAGCCCGTCCTACAATGAGCAGTTCTTC.

CDR3 protein: CSVELRQGQPQHF. CDR3 DNA: TGCAGCGTTGAATTGAGACAGGGCCAGCCCCAGCATTTT. The chain recombines TRBV29-1 with TRBJ1-5, with 7 bases lining up with TRBD1. From germline, CDR1 is SQVTM and CDR2 ANQGSEA. Trimming cost V 2 bases and J 7 bases; bases outside gene matches: 5. The CDR3 consists of 13 residues.

This clonotype appeared a few times. The chain is built from TRBV30 and TRBJ1-6, with 7 bases matching TRBD1. Germline CDR1 reads GTSNPN; CDR2 reads SVGIG (reference sequence). The CDR3 spans 14 residues. J was trimmed by 7 bases and V by 0 bases; bases with no gene match: 3. The CDR3 sequence: CAWSVGRGNSPLHF. Written as DNA, the CDR3 is TGTGCCTGGAGTGTGGGCAGGGGGAATTCACCCCTCCACTTT.

There are many counts of this clonotype. J is TRBJ1-5 and V is TRBV6-2 or TRBV6-3; D not certain. Germline-derived CDR1 and CDR2 are MNHEY and SVGEGT. This CDR3 comprises 19 residues. The germline V and J ends were trimmed by 0 bases and 2 bases, with 20 bases remaining between them. This chain's CDR3 is CASSYSSRSGFGGNQPQHF. CDR3 nucleotides: TGTGCCAGCAGTTACTCGTCGAGGTCGGGCTTCGGGGGCAATCAGCCCCAGCATTTT.

The sample holds a few counts of this clonotype. The rearrangement uses TRBV5-1 and TRBJ1-6; D call uncertain. In germline, CDR1 is SGHRS, CDR2 YFSETQ. This CDR3 has 16 amino acids. Trimming pared 7 bases from V and 8 bases from J, leaving 22 bases between. In DNA, the CDR3 is TGCGCCAGCCGTGCGGAGGAAACGGGATCGTATTCACCCCTCCACTTT. It encodes CASRAEETGSYSPLHF.

This rearrangement joins TRBV4-1 to TRBJ2-6; D gene uncertain. The CDR3 covers 15 residues. CDR1 is MGHRA and CDR2 is YSYEKL in the germline V gene. Trimming cost V 5 bases and J 0 bases, with 8 bases left between them. The CDR3 sequence is CASSNEISGANVLTF. In DNA form, the CDR3 reads TGCGCCAGCAGCAACGAAATCTCTGGGGCCAACGTCCTGACTTTC.

This clonotype was observed at least ten times. The chain carries TRBV30 and TRBJ2-2; possibly TRBD1 for D (7 bases). The germline V gene encodes CDR1 GTSNPN and CDR2 SVGIG (reference sequence). Trimming removed 3 bases at V and 7 bases at J, with 18 bases between. The CDR3 extends over 15 amino acids. As DNA, the CDR3 is TGTGCCTGGAGGGTAACCGGCGGGACAGTCGGGGAGCTGTTTTTT. This translates into CAWRVTGGTVGELFF.

This clonotype was recorded many times. The V and J genes are TRBV12-3 or TRBV12-4 and TRBJ1-3; no clear D. CDR3 length equals 15 residues. V was shortened by 7 bases and J by 0 bases, with 13 bases between the two germline ends. CDR3 in amino acids: CASILPVYSGNTIYF. As DNA, the CDR3 is TGTGCCAGCATCCTCCCGGTATACTCTGGAAACACCATATATTTT.

This clonotype was recorded many times. This sequence joins TRBV3-1 and TRBJ1-6, with D unresolved. CDR1 LGHDT and CDR2 YNNKEL come from the germline V gene (reference sequence). The V gene lost 6 bases and the J gene lost 10 bases, with 10 bases spanning the gap. The CDR3 is 12 amino acids. The CDR3 coding sequence is TGTGCCAGCAGATTCGAAGGATCACCCCTCCACTTT. Translated: CASRFEGSPLHF.

The sample holds a few counts of this clonotype. The rearrangement links TRBV5-4 to TRBJ2-1, with 8 bases lining up with TRBD2. The CDR3 consists of 16 residues. J lost 8 bases, V lost 4 bases, and 14 bases had no gene match. Germline V CDR1 and CDR2: SGHNT, YYREEE (reference sequence). The CDR3, as DNA: TGTGCCAGCAGCCCCGGGGGGGGGGCGGGCGGTCATGAGCAGTTCTTC. The encoded protein is CASSPGGGAGGHEQFF.

This clonotype appeared a single time. The CDR3 nucleotides read TGTGCCAGCAAGGCCTTTGCCCGGGACACCGGGGAGCTGTTTTTT. This codes for CASKAFARDTGELFF. This chain links TRBV6-2 or TRBV6-3 with TRBJ2-2; D unclear. V was pared by 7 bases and J by 3 bases, with 15 bases between. Germline CDR1 MNHEY, CDR2 SVGEGT. The CDR3 runs to 15 residues.

Here the CDR3 reads CSANPQGGINSPLHF. As DNA, the CDR3 is TGCAGTGCTAACCCTCAAGGAGGGATTAATTCACCCCTCCACTTT. The J gene is TRBJ1-6, the V gene TRBV20-1; D gene ambiguous. Trimming took off 4 bases at V and 6 bases at J, with 16 bases between the two ends. Germline V gene sequence: CDR1 DFQATT, CDR2 SNEGSKA (reference sequence). The CDR3 spans 15 residues.

The sample holds a few counts of this clonotype. This chain uses TRBV9 with TRBJ2-1; the match to TRBD2 covers 11 bases. CDR1 and CDR2 (germline): SGDLS, YYNGEE. The junction had 5 bases not matched to a gene; V was cut back by 3 bases and J by 6 bases. This CDR3 region has 15 residues. The CDR3 sequence: CASSASGGMINEQFF. The CDR3 DNA sequence: TGTGCCAGCAGCGCTAGCGGGGGGATGATCAATGAGCAGTTCTTC.

This clonotype appeared a few times. The chain employs TRBV4-3 and TRBJ2-3; 11 bases fit TRBD2. The V gene's germline CDR1 is LGHNA and CDR2 YSLEER. The CDR3 totals 15 residues. After removal of 10 bases from V and 4 bases from J, the junction contained 10 bases not matched to a gene. The DNA for the CDR3 is TGCGCCACCACACTCGGGACTAGCGGCCCAGATACGCAGTATTTT. Its translation: CATTLGTSGPDTQYF.

This clonotype was observed once. The CDR3 region has the DNA TGTGCCAGCTTGCTGGGGTTCGGGGAAGCTTTCTTT. Amino acids: CASLLGFGEAFF. The chain is built from TRBV12-3 or TRBV12-4 and TRBJ1-1; no clear D gene. Trimming pared 8 bases from V and 8 bases from J, leaving 15 bases between. The CDR3 length is 12 residues.

This clonotype was observed at least ten times. The CDR3 coding sequence is TGTGCCAGCAGCTTAGTAGCGGGGGCAGGCACAGATACGCAGTATTTT. Amino acid sequence: CASSLVAGAGTDTQYF. This sequence joins TRBV7-2 and TRBJ2-3; TRBD2 matches at 9 bases. V lost 1 base to trimming and J lost 1 base; unmatched junction nucleotides: 3. CDR3 length equals 16 residues. Germline CDR1 is SGHTA and CDR2 is FQGNSA. The full variable domain, its missing parts supplied by reference TRBV7-2 and TRBJ2-3, is GAGVSQSPSNKVTEKGKDVELRCDPISGHTALYWYRQSLGQGLEFLIYFQGNSAPDKSGLPSDRFSAERTGGSVSTLTIQRTQQEDSAVYLCASSLVAGAGTDTQYFGPGTRLTVL.

This clonotype was found a few times. V gene TRBV20-1 combines with J gene TRBJ2-3, with TRBD2 as a possible D gene (5 bases). V lost 0 bases to trimming and J lost 3 bases, with 25 bases between them. CDR3 length: 19 amino acids. Germline CDR1 reads DFQATT; CDR2 reads SNEGSKA (reference sequence). The DNA of the CDR3 is TGCAGTGCTAGAGATCCTATCGAGGTCGGGATCCCGATTACAGATACGCAGTATTTT. Translating it yields CSARDPIEVGIPITDTQYF.